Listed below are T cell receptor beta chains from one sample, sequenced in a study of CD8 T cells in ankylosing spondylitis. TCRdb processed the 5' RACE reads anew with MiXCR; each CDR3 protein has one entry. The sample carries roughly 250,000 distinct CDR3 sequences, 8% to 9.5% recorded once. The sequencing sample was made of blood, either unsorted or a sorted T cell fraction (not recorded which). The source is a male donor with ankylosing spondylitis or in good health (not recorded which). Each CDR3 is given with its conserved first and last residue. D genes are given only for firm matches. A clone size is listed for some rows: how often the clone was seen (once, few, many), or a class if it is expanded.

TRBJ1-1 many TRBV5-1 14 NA CASSLADGYDEAFF TGCGCCAGCAGCTTGGCCGATGGGTATGATGAAGCTTTCTTT
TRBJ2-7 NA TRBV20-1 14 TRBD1 CSAPPGTGGDEQYF TGCAGTGCCCCTCCCGGGACAGGGGGCGACGAGCAGTACTTC
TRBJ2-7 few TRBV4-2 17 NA CASSQERISRGSGEQYF TGTGCCAGCAGCCAAGAAAGGATCTCGAGGGGTAGCGGCGAGCAGTACTTC
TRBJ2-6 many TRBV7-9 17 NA CASSFLSGGSGANVLTF TGTGCCAGCAGTTTTTTGTCAGGGGGGTCTGGGGCCAACGTCCTGACTTTC
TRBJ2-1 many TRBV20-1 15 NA CSARALSREEGEQFF TGCAGTGCTAGGGCCCTTAGCAGAGAAGAGGGTGAGCAGTTCTTC
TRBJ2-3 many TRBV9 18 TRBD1 CASSASLSPGQGTDTQYF TGTGCCAGCAGCGCATCCCTAAGCCCGGGACAGGGTACAGATACGCAGTATTTT
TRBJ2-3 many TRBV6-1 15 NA CASSPFTVSTDTQYF TGTGCCAGCAGCCCCTTTACAGTATCCACAGATACGCAGTATTTT
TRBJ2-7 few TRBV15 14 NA CATSRARGAYEQYF TGTGCCACCAGCCGGGCCAGGGGGGCTTACGAGCAGTACTTC
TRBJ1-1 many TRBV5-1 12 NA CASSPGDTEAFF TGCGCCAGCAGCCCGGGGGACACTGAAGCTTTCTTT
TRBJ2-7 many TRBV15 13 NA CATSRDVVYEQYF TGTGCCACCAGCAGAGATGTTGTCTACGAGCAGTACTTC
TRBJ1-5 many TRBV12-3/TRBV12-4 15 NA CASSLGGNGNQPQHF TGTGCCAGCAGTTTAGGAGGGAATGGTAATCAGCCCCAGCATTTT
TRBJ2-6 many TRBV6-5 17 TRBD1 CASTWTGGDPGANVLTF TGTGCCAGCACTTGGACAGGGGGCGATCCTGGGGCCAACGTCCTGACTTTC
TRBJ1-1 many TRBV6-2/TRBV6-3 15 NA CASSYRVYSYTEAFF TGTGCCAGCAGTTACCGAGTGTATTCATACACTGAAGCTTTCTTT
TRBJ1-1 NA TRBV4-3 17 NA CASSQDLQGRLNTEAFF TGCGCCAGCAGCCAAGATCTACAGGGCAGATTGAACACTGAAGCTTTCTTT
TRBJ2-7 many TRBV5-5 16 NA CASSLDPASRSYEQYF TGTGCCAGCAGCTTGGACCCAGCGAGTCGCTCCTACGAGCAGTACTTC
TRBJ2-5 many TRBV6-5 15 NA CASSYSWTTQETQYF TGTGCCAGCAGTTACTCGTGGACTACCCAAGAGACCCAGTACTTC
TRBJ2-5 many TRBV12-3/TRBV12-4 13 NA CASSLSRKETQYF TGTGCCAGCAGTTTATCCAGAAAAGAGACCCAGTACTTC
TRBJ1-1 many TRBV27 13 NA CASSPDSRTEAFF TGTGCCAGCAGCCCGGACAGTCGGACTGAAGCTTTCTTT
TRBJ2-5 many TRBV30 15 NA CAWSPQRRLKETQYF TGTGCCTGGAGTCCTCAAAGAAGGTTAAAAGAGACCCAGTACTTC
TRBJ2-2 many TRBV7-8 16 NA CASSLLGAANTGELFF TGTGCCAGCAGCTTACTCGGGGCCGCAAACACCGGGGAGCTGTTTTTT
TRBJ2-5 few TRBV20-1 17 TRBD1 CSAQRPGQGAWGETQYF TGCAGTGCACAAAGGCCGGGACAGGGGGCTTGGGGGGAGACCCAGTACTTC
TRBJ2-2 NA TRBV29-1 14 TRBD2 CSVDGTRSRGELFF TGCAGCGTTGATGGGACTAGGAGTCGCGGGGAGCTGTTTTTT
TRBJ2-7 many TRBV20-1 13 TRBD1 CSAGTGNKYEQYF TGCAGCGCCGGGACAGGGAATAAATACGAGCAGTACTTC
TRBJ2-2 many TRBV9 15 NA CASSVVAGNTGELFF TGTGCCAGCAGCGTAGTAGCAGGGAACACCGGGGAGCTGTTTTTT
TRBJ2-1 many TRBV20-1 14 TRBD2 CSASSASGLLEQFF TGCAGTGCTAGTTCGGCTAGCGGGCTCCTTGAGCAGTTCTTC
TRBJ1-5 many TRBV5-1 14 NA CASSKGGVNQPQHF TGCGCCAGCAGCAAAGGGGGAGTGAATCAGCCCCAGCATTTT
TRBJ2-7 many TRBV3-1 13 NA CASSQDRVNEQYF TGTGCCAGCAGCCAAGACAGGGTCAACGAGCAGTACTTC
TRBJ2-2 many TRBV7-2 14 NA CASSELRVSGELFF TGTGCCAGCAGCGAGCTTAGAGTATCCGGGGAGCTGTTTTTT
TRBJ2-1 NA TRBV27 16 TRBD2 CASSPRLAGGPGEQFF TGTGCCAGCAGTCCTCGACTAGCGGGAGGGCCGGGGGAGCAGTTCTTC
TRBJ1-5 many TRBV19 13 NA CASVDSGIQPQHF TGTGCCAGTGTTGACAGTGGTATCCAGCCCCAGCATTTT
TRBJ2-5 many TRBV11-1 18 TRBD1 CASSPRGTGSWSKETQYF TGTGCCAGCAGCCCGAGGGGGACAGGGAGTTGGTCCAAAGAGACCCAGTACTTC
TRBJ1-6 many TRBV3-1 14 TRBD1 CASSRGQDNSPLHF TGTGCCAGCAGCCGTGGACAGGATAATTCACCCCTCCACTTT
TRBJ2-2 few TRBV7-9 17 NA CPSSLALGPTNTGELFF TGTCCCAGCAGCTTAGCCTTGGGACCGACGAACACCGGGGAGCTGTTTTTT
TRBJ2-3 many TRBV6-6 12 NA CASSAATDTQYF TGTGCCAGCAGTGCGGCAACAGATACGCAGTATTTT
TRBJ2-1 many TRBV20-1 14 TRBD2 CSAALARGGNEQFF TGCAGTGCTGCCCTCGCTCGGGGGGGCAATGAGCAGTTCTTC
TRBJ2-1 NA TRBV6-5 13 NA CASSYLARNEQFF TGTGCCAGCAGTTACTTAGCGCGCAATGAGCAGTTCTTC
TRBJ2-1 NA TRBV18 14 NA CASSPRTPVREQFF TGTGCCAGCTCACCGCGGACGCCCGTCCGCGAGCAGTTCTTC
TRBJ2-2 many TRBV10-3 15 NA CAISESAGVDGELFF TGTGCCATCAGTGAGTCGGCAGGTGTAGACGGGGAGCTGTTTTTT
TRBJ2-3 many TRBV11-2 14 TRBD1 CASSDRGHADTQYF TGTGCCAGCAGCGACAGGGGGCACGCAGATACGCAGTATTTT
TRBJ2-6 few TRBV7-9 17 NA CASSLEGRFSGANVLTF TGTGCCAGCAGCTTAGAGGGACGCTTCTCTGGGGCCAACGTCCTGACTTTC
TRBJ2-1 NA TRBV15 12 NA CATSRVGREQFF TGTGCCACCAGCAGAGTAGGGAGGGAGCAGTTCTTC
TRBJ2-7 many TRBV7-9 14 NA CASSFEGSSYEQYF TGTGCCAGCAGCTTCGAGGGGAGCTCCTACGAGCAGTACTTC
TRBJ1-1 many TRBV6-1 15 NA CASSEWLGMGTEAFF TGTGCCAGCAGTGAATGGCTGGGGATGGGGACTGAAGCTTTCTTT
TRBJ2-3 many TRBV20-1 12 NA CSAVEWGDTQYF TGCAGTGCTGTGGAATGGGGGGATACGCAGTATTTT
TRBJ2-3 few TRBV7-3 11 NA CASSPLGRLYF TGTGCCAGCAGCCCCCTTGGTCGGTTGTATTTT
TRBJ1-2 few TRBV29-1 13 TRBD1 CSVNRGVDYGYTF TGCAGCGTTAACAGGGGGGTTGACTATGGCTACACCTTC
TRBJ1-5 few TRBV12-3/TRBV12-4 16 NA CASSLVGDDSNQPQHF TGTGCCAGCAGTTTAGTCGGAGACGATAGCAATCAGCCCCAGCATTTT
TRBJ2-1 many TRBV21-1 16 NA CASSTSGNHSYNEQFF TGTGCCAGCAGCACCTCCGGGAACCATTCCTACAATGAGCAGTTCTTC
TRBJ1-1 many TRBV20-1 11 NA CSARLDTEAFF TGCAGTGCTAGGCTGGACACTGAAGCTTTCTTT
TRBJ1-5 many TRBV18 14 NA CASSPVKNNQPQHF TGTGCCAGCTCACCGGTCAAGAACAATCAGCCCCAGCATTTT
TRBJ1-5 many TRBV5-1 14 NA CASSLYPSNQPQHF TGCGCCAGCAGCTTGTATCCTAGCAATCAGCCCCAGCATTTT
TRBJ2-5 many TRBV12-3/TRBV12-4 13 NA CASSFVMGETQYF TGTGCCAGCAGTTTTGTCATGGGAGAGACCCAGTACTTC